These 14 T cell receptor beta chains share one sample of origin, sequenced in a study of blood T cell repertoires in COVID-19. The table came from immunoSEQ multiplex PCR; TCRdb's copy has only in-frame clones and leaves some out. The sample carries 350,000 to 450,000 clones, around 92% recorded once. Material for sequencing was peripheral blood. These receptors originate from a man aged 40-49 years with acute or convalescent COVID-19.

The chain links TRBV6-5 to TRBJ2-4, with D uncertain. Trimming removed 8 bases at V and 0 bases at J, with 14 bases between. This CDR3 has 15 residues. Germline V gene data show CDR1 as MNHEY and CDR2 as SVGAGI. The CDR3 sequence: CASARPGQAKNIQYF. CDR3 bases: TGTGCCAGCGCCCGGCCAGGCCAAGCCAAAAACATTCAGTACTTC.

CDR3 sequence reads: CASSLEGVAGGPDTQYF. In DNA form, the CDR3 reads TGCGCCAGCAGCTTGGAGGGGGTAGCGGGAGGGCCAGATACGCAGTATTTT. The chain couples TRBV5-1 to TRBJ2-3, with TRBD2 matching over 11 bases. Unmatched junction bases numbered 7, after V lost 0 bases and J lost 4 bases. From germline, CDR1 is SGHRS and CDR2 YFSETQ. The CDR3 totals 17 residues.

The V call is TRBV7-9, the J call TRBJ1-1; tentative D call: TRBD1 (5 bases). The CDR3 covers 14 residues. Trimming stripped 1 base from V and 5 bases from J, with 11 bases between. CDR1 and CDR2 (germline): SEHNR, FQNEAQ (reference sequence). This chain's CDR3 is CASSLGGLSTEAFF. The DNA of the CDR3 is TGTGCCAGCAGCTTAGGGGGCTTATCTACTGAAGCTTTCTTT. The variable domain in full, completed from reference TRBV7-9 and TRBJ1-1, reads DTGVSQNPRHKITKRGQNVTFRCDPISEHNRLYWYRQTLGQGPEFLTYFQNEAQLEKSRLLSDRFSAERPKGSFSTLEIQRTEQGDSAMYLCASSLGGLSTEAFFGQGTRLTVV.

The CDR3 DNA sequence: TGTGCCAGCAGCGTAGACCTTTCGGGCACTGAAGCTTTCTTT. Translation gives CASSVDLSGTEAFF. The V and J genes are TRBV9 and TRBJ1-1, with D uncertain. The germline CDR1 and CDR2 sequences are SGDLS and YYNGEE. The V gene lost 0 bases and the J gene lost 4 bases, with 10 bases spanning the gap. CDR3 length equals 14 residues.

The rearrangement uses TRBV5-1 and TRBJ1-2; D is unclear. The V end lost 3 bases, the J end lost 7 bases, and 25 bases lay between the germline ends. The CDR3 extends over 17 amino acids. Germline V CDR1 and CDR2: SGHRS, YFSETQ. CDR3: CASSSLVDDLYAGGYTF. CDR3 bases: TGCGCCAGCAGCTCGCTCGTCGACGATCTCTATGCGGGTGGCTACACCTTC.

The chain recombines TRBV6-4 with TRBJ2-1, with D possibly matching TRBD1 (5 bases). Germline CDR1 reads MRHNA; CDR2 reads SNTAGT. V shed 3 bases and J shed 5 bases, with 14 bases lying between them. The CDR3 consists of 15 residues. DNA for the CDR3: TGTGCCAGCAGTGAGGGGCAGGGTAGCCACAATGAGCAGTTCTTC. Translated: CASSEGQGSHNEQFF.

This clone was counted a single time. This chain joins TRBV7-3 and TRBJ1-2; 8 bases agree with TRBD1. The CDR3 loop spans 14 amino acids. J lost 5 bases, V lost 2 bases, and 4 bases had no gene match. Germline CDR1 reads SGHTA; CDR2 reads FQGTGA. DNA of the CDR3: TGTGCCAGCAGCTTAGCAGGGGGCACTTATGGCTACACCTTC. Its protein product is CASSLAGGTYGYTF.

This clone showed up just once. J is TRBJ2-5 and V is TRBV3-1 (or the pseudogene TRBV3-2); weak D call: TRBD1 (6 bases). This CDR3 is built from 15 residues. V was clipped by 0 bases and J by 5 bases, with 13 bases between them. Germline V lookup: CDR1 LGHDT, CDR2 YNNKEL (reference sequence). The chain's CDR3 is CASSQDTRGTETQYF. The CDR3 DNA reads TGTGCCAGCAGCCAAGATACCAGGGGAACGGAGACCCAGTACTTC.

This clone was detected a few times. This chain joins TRBV5-6 and TRBJ1-2, with D perhaps TRBD1 (5 bases). The V gene's germline CDR1 is SGHDT and CDR2 YYEEEE. The CDR3 consists of 15 residues. Deletions cut 2 bases from V and 5 bases from J, with 16 bases between. CDR3 DNA: TGTGCCAGCAGCTTCAATAGGGGCGTCGGGTATGGCTACACCTTC. It translates to CASSFNRGVGYGYTF.

This clone was observed a single time. V is TRBV4-1 and J is TRBJ2-7, with TRBD2 matching 10 bases. CDR1 is MGHRA and CDR2 is YSYEKL in the germline V gene. V gave up 1 base and J gave up 0 bases; unmatched junction bases: 0. The CDR3 runs to 15 residues. This CDR3 is CASSQASGSSYEQYF. CDR3 DNA sequence: TGCGCCAGCAGCCAAGCTAGCGGGAGCTCCTACGAGCAGTACTTC.

The rearrangement links TRBV2 to TRBJ1-4; tentatively, D is TRBD1 (6 bases). The CDR3 has 14 amino acids. Per the germline V gene, CDR1 is SNHLY and CDR2 is FYNNEI. V was trimmed by 6 bases and J by 4 bases, leaving 12 bases between them. In DNA, the CDR3 is TGTGCCAGCAGAGAGACAGGAATTAATGAAAAACTGTTTTTT. This codes for CASRETGINEKLFF.

This sequence joins TRBV10-3 and TRBJ1-6, with D perhaps TRBD1 (5 bases). CDR1 is ENHRY and CDR2 is SYGVKD in the germline V gene. The CDR3 length is 14 residues. V gave up 6 bases and J gave up 9 bases, with 15 bases separating them. The CDR3 DNA reads TGTGCCATCAGCCTTGGGCAGGGAGGTTCACCCCTCCACTTT. Translation: CAISLGQGGSPLHF.

This clone was seen just once. The chain is built from TRBV13 and TRBJ1-2; tentative D call: TRBD1 (6 bases). This CDR3 is 14 amino acids long. The germline V gene encodes CDR1 PRHDT and CDR2 FYEKMQ (reference sequence). V lost 5 bases to trimming and J lost 7 bases, with 17 bases between them. DNA for the CDR3: TGTGCCAGCAGCCAAGTTACCCAGGGGCTTGGCTACACCTTC. Translated: CASSQVTQGLGYTF.

The chain links TRBV28 to TRBJ1-2; weak D call: TRBD1 (6 bases). Trimming left V 7 bases short and J 8 bases short, with 17 bases between. The CDR3 covers 13 residues. CDR1 is MDHEN, CDR2 SYDVKM, per germline. The CDR3 nucleotides are TGTGCCAGCACCGACCGGCCCCAGGGGGGCTACACCTTC. Translation: CASTDRPQGGYTF.